This T cell receptor beta chain derives from a study of T cells after yellow fever vaccination. This clonotype was seen many times. TCRdb processed the 5' RACE reads anew with MiXCR; each CDR3 protein has one entry. The table has under 150,000 distinct CDR3 sequences, roughly 8% seen once; the top ten hold about 0.73%. V lost 4 bases to trimming and J lost 1 base; unmatched junction nucleotides: 4. Per germline, CDR1 SGHRS and CDR2 YFSETQ. The CDR3 is 16 residues long. This TCR was sampled from a man aged 25 to 40 who received the YFV17D yellow fever vaccine. The sequencing used CD4+ T cells sorted from PBMCs, collected 5 days after the yellow fever booster vaccination. V and J are TRBV5-1 and TRBJ2-5, with TRBD2 matching over 13 bases. CDR3 region: CASSPRTSGSQETQYF. DNA of the CDR3: TGCGCCAGCAGCCCCCGGACTAGCGGGAGCCAAGAGACCCAGTACTTC.